Shown below are 11 T cell receptor beta chains from a single sample sequenced in a study of blood T cell repertoires in COVID-19. TCRdb's table, derived via immunoSEQ multiplex PCR, lists solely in-frame clones and lacks some. The repertoire consists of under 450,000 clones, with about 87% occurring once and the leading ten covering around an eighth. The sample was peripheral blood. The receptors originated from a woman aged 50 to 65 with COVID-19, enrolled during active disease.

This clone was seen once. The J gene is TRBJ1-1, the V gene TRBV7-9; D possibly corresponds to TRBD1 (6 bases). CDR1 is SEHNR and CDR2 is FQNEAQ in the germline V gene (reference sequence). The CDR3 has 15 residues. V lost 0 bases and J 3 bases, leaving 11 bases between the germline ends. Here the CDR3 reads CASSLAGGLYTEAFF. The CDR3 coding sequence is TGTGCCAGCAGCTTAGCGGGGGGGCTATACACTGAAGCTTTCTTT.

The chain uses TRBV5-1 and TRBJ2-4; 8 positions agree with TRBD2. The CDR3 extends over 15 amino acids. The trim removed 4 bases at V and 6 bases at J, leaving 9 bases unmatched. CDR1 and CDR2 (germline): SGHRS, YFSETQ. This CDR3 is CASSRDSGASNIQYF. The DNA for the CDR3 is TGCGCCAGCAGCCGGGATAGCGGGGCATCAAACATTCAGTACTTC.

The rearrangement joins TRBV11-1 to TRBJ2-1; TRBD1 is a possible D gene (5 bases). The CDR3 is made up of 15 amino acids. CDR1 SGHAT and CDR2 FQDESV come from the germline V gene (reference sequence). V was cut by 5 bases and J by 0 bases, with 11 bases left in between. The CDR3 sequence is CASSVQVSSYNEQFF. In DNA form, the CDR3 reads TGTGCCAGCAGCGTACAGGTGAGCTCCTACAATGAGCAGTTCTTC.

This chain connects TRBV20-1 to TRBJ1-6; 7 bases are shared with TRBD1. From germline, CDR1 is DFQATT and CDR2 SNEGSKA (reference sequence). This CDR3 region has 17 residues. V was clipped by 3 bases and J by 10 bases; unmatched bases: 18. The CDR3 DNA is TGCAGTGCTAGTGCTAGAGGGTTGGCAGGGGGTGGGTCACCCCTCCACTTT. Amino acid sequence: CSASARGLAGGGSPLHF.

The rearrangement uses TRBV11-3 and TRBJ2-1; D not resolved. The germline CDR1 and CDR2 sequences are SGHNT and YENEEA. The ends were cut back, 5 bases at V and 9 bases at J, with 14 bases in the middle. The CDR3 sequence is 13 residues long. The CDR3: CASSPEPGGEQFF. In DNA form, the CDR3 reads TGTGCCAGCAGCCCCGAGCCGGGTGGTGAGCAGTTCTTC. Together with reference TRBV11-3 and TRBJ2-1, the CDR3 gives the full variable domain: EAGVVQSPRYKIIEKKQPVAFWCNPISGHNTLYWYLQNLGQGPELLIRYENEEAVDDSQLPKDRFSAERLKGVDSTLKIQPAELGDSAVYLCASSPEPGGEQFFGPGTRLTVL.

In its sample, this clone was seen once. The chain combines TRBV12-3 or TRBV12-4 with TRBJ2-1; 7 bases are a match to TRBD2. V trimming: 6 bases; J trimming: 10 bases; junction bases outside the gene matches: 9. The CDR3 consists of 13 residues. The CDR3 DNA reads TGTGCCAGCAGACCAACTAGCGCACACGAGCAGTTCTTC. Translating it yields CASRPTSAHEQFF.

The V and J genes are TRBV25-1 and TRBJ2-5; 7 nucleotides align to TRBD1. CDR1 is MGHDK, CDR2 SYGVNS, per germline. The junction had 4 bases not matched to a gene; V was cut back by 3 bases and J by 3 bases. The CDR3 covers 14 residues. As DNA, the CDR3 is TGTGCCAGCAGTGAGGACAGGTCGGAAGAGACCCAGTACTTC. Encoded protein: CASSEDRSEETQYF.

This chain uses TRBV6-5 with TRBJ1-6, with a possible D match to TRBD1 (5 bases). V was shortened by 4 bases and J by 13 bases, with 14 bases between the two germline ends. Germline CDR1 is MNHEY and CDR2 is SVGAGI. This CDR3 is built from 13 residues. CDR3 coding DNA: TGTGCCAGCAGTTCAGACAGCTCTACTCCCCTCCACTTT. It codes for CASSSDSSTPLHF.

V and J are TRBV6-1 and TRBJ1-1; TRBD1 aligns across 7 bases. This CDR3 has 18 amino acids. The J segment lost 3 bases and the V segment lost 0 bases, leaving 13 bases of the junction unmatched. CDR1 is MNHNS, CDR2 SASEGT, per germline. This chain's CDR3 is CASSEAGGGWFLDTEAFF. The CDR3, as DNA: TGTGCCAGCAGTGAAGCAGGGGGCGGGTGGTTTCTGGACACTGAAGCTTTCTTT.

V and J are TRBV2 and TRBJ2-7; D remains ambiguous. V lost 6 bases, J lost 3 bases, and 12 bases lay in between. The CDR3 extends over 13 amino acids. From germline, CDR1 is SNHLY and CDR2 FYNNEI. The CDR3 spells CASRLDLVYEQYF. The DNA of the CDR3 is TGTGCCAGCAGGCTTGACCTAGTCTACGAGCAGTACTTC.

The rearrangement links TRBV2 to TRBJ1-2, with D hard to call. This CDR3 is 12 amino acids long. Germline-derived CDR1 and CDR2 are SNHLY and FYNNEI. V lost 7 bases and J 5 bases, leaving 11 bases between the germline ends. CDR3 in amino acids: CASKHLVYGYTF. The CDR3 region has the DNA TGTGCCAGCAAACACCTTGTATATGGCTACACCTTC.